This entry lists 7 T cell receptor beta chains sequenced from one sample in a study of blood T cells in healthy people across ages. Primers used in a second PCR of about 7 to 11 cycles were a sample-barcoded 5' primer and a J-beta primer mix. TCRdb redid the calling of the 5' RACE reads with MiXCR, one entry per CDR3 protein. The sample lists 950,000 to 1,200,000 distinct CDR3 sequences, 35% to 45% occurring once. The sequencing input was blood. Source of these receptors: a man aged 18 to 29 in good health.

This chain links TRBV4-3 with TRBJ2-1, with D possibly matching TRBD1 (5 bases). The V end lost 5 bases, the J end lost 6 bases, and 14 bases lay between the germline ends. The CDR3 spans 14 residues. Per germline, CDR1 LGHNA and CDR2 YSLEER. Here the CDR3 DNA reads TGCGCCAGCAGCGAAGCCTGGACATCCAATGAGCAGTTCTTC. It specifies CASSEAWTSNEQFF.

This clonotype occurred many times. CDR3 DNA sequence: TGTGCCAGCAGCCTGAATGAAGAGACCCAGTACTTC. Translation: CASSLNEETQYF. The chain combines TRBV12-3 or TRBV12-4 with TRBJ2-5; D remains unclear. The CDR3 runs to 12 residues. The V end lost 6 bases, the J end lost 3 bases, and 8 bases lay between the germline ends.

A few counts support this clonotype. CDR3: CASSKSLLAGPSSYNEQFF. In DNA, the CDR3 is TGCGCCAGCAGCAAAAGTTTACTAGCGGGGCCAAGCTCCTACAATGAGCAGTTCTTC. This chain connects TRBV4-1 to TRBJ2-1; 10 nucleotides agree with TRBD2. Per germline, CDR1 MGHRA and CDR2 YSYEKL. This CDR3 has 19 amino acids. V lost 5 bases and J lost 0; bases outside the gene matches: 13.

The chain is built from TRBV20-1 and TRBJ1-1; the D gene is possibly TRBD1 (6 bases). The CDR3 extends over 11 amino acids. V was pared by 5 bases and J by 4 bases, with 8 bases between. The germline V gene encodes CDR1 DFQATT and CDR2 SNEGSKA (reference sequence). The chain's CDR3 is CSAEGGTEAFF. DNA of the CDR3: TGCAGTGCTGAGGGGGGCACTGAAGCTTTCTTT.

The rearrangement joins TRBV7-2 to TRBJ1-1, with TRBD1 as a possible D gene (6 bases). In germline, CDR1 is SGHTA, CDR2 FQGNSA. V lost 0 bases and J lost 5, with 13 bases in between. This CDR3 contains 15 residues. The CDR3 spells CASSLATGYGTEAFF. In DNA, the CDR3 is TGTGCCAGCAGCTTAGCAACAGGGTATGGGACTGAAGCTTTCTTT.

The chain combines TRBV20-1 with TRBJ1-5; weak D call: TRBD1 (6 bases). Trimming left V 3 bases short and J 0 bases short, with 15 bases between. This CDR3 is built from 16 residues. The germline V gene has CDR1 DFQATT and CDR2 SNEGSKA (reference sequence). The CDR3 is CSASKTGPYSNQPQHF. The CDR3 coding sequence is TGCAGTGCTAGTAAGACAGGACCTTATAGCAATCAGCCCCAGCATTTT.

This clonotype was seen a few times. The chain links TRBV6-1 to TRBJ2-1, with a tentative D call TRBD2 (5 bases). This CDR3 is 15 amino acids long. In germline, CDR1 is MNHNS, CDR2 SASEGT. The V and J ends lost 6 bases and 8 bases respectively, with 20 bases between them. In nucleotides, the CDR3 is TGTGCCAGCAGGAGACTATTCGGTCCCAAAGATGAGCAGTTCTTC. Translation gives CASRRLFGPKDEQFF.